These 22 T cell receptor beta chains share one sample of origin, sequenced in a study of cytomegalovirus exposure and HLA in healthy donors. The protocol was immunoSEQ multiplex PCR, while the TCRdb copy is restricted to in-frame clones and leaves out a portion. The sample contains more than 250,000 clones, about 90% of which appear only once. The sequenced material came from PBMCs. The receptors derive from a woman under 40 in good health and CMV-seropositive.

The rearrangement joins TRBV19 to TRBJ1-2; TRBD1 agrees at 12 bases. Unmatched junction bases numbered 10, after V lost 6 bases and J lost 8 bases. Per germline, CDR1 LNHDA and CDR2 SQIVND (reference sequence). The CDR3 contains 15 residues. CDR3 nucleotides: TGTGCCAGTAGCTCCGGGACAGGGGGCAGGGGAGGCTACACCTTC. Protein product: CASSSGTGGRGGYTF. Together with reference TRBV19 and TRBJ1-2, the CDR3 gives the full variable domain: DGGITQSPKYLFRKEGQNVTLSCEQNLNHDAMYWYRQDPGQGLRLIYYSQIVNDFQKGDIAEGYSVSREKKESFPLTVTSAQKNPTAFYLCASSSGTGGRGGYTFGSGTRLTVV.

This clone was observed a single time. V and J are TRBV4-2 and TRBJ2-1, with TRBD2 matching over 8 bases. The CDR3 is 15 amino acids. V was pared by 7 bases and J by 4 bases, with 9 bases of the junction left unmatched. Germline V gene data show CDR1 as LGHNA and CDR2 as YNFKEQ. The CDR3 bases are TGTGCCAGCACCCTCGGGACTAGGACGTACAATGAGCAGTTCTTC. Translating gives CASTLGTRTYNEQFF.

The chain uses TRBV29-1 and TRBJ2-1, with D perhaps matching TRBD1 or TRBD2 (6 bases each). Per the germline V gene, CDR1 is SQVTM and CDR2 is ANQGSEA. The CDR3 runs 12 residues. V was shortened by 3 bases and J by 8 bases, with 11 bases between the two germline ends. CDR3: CSVEAGEDEQFF. DNA of the CDR3: TGCAGCGTTGAGGCAGGGGAGGATGAGCAGTTCTTC.

This sequence joins TRBV4-1 and TRBJ2-7; 9 positions agree with TRBD2. This CDR3 comprises 16 residues. The germline gives CDR1 MGHRA, CDR2 YSYEKL. With V trimmed by 5 bases and J by 2 bases, 10 bases remained unmatched. The CDR3 DNA sequence: TGCGCCAGCAGCTATCTTGTTGCGGGGGGGCCCTACGAGCAGTACTTC. The encoded protein is CASSYLVAGGPYEQYF.

The chain uses TRBV18 and TRBJ1-1, with D perhaps TRBD1 (5 bases). Germline V gene data show CDR1 as KGHSH and CDR2 as LQKENI. Trimming removed 6 bases at V and 4 bases at J, with 15 bases between. This CDR3 has 14 amino acids. CDR3 in amino acids: CASSTGQGVTEAFF. For the CDR3, the DNA is TGTGCCAGCTCCACCGGGCAGGGTGTCACTGAAGCTTTCTTT.

This chain links TRBV5-1 with TRBJ1-3, with TRBD1 matching over 7 bases. Losses at the gene ends were 3 bases for V and 2 bases for J; bases not matched to a gene: 5. The germline V gene has CDR1 SGHRS and CDR2 YFSETQ. This CDR3 contains 15 residues. The CDR3 region is CASSSTGAPGNTIYF. Written as DNA, the CDR3 is TGCGCCAGCAGCTCTACAGGGGCCCCTGGAAACACCATATATTTT.

This clone was found once. The chain has TRBV5-4 and TRBJ2-3, with TRBD2 as a possible D gene (6 bases). The CDR3 totals 15 residues. Germline assignment: CDR1 SGHNT and CDR2 YYREEE (reference sequence). Deletions cut 8 bases from V and 1 base from J, with 17 bases between. CDR3 nucleotide sequence: TGTGCCAGTCAACTGGAGGGTTCCCGCACAGATACGCAGTATTTT. The encoded protein is CASQLEGSRTDTQYF.

This clone was found a few times. This rearrangement joins TRBV27 to TRBJ1-5; 8 bases align to TRBD1. CDR3 length: 13 residues. The V and J ends lost 7 bases and 7 bases, in that order; junction bases with no gene match: 6. Germline V gene data show CDR1 as MNHEY and CDR2 as SMNVEV (reference sequence). The CDR3 loop reads CASTDRAGQPQHF. The CDR3 region has the DNA TGTGCCAGCACGGACAGGGCGGGCCAGCCCCAGCATTTT.

The CDR3: CAWSEGDLAHF. In DNA form, the CDR3 reads TGTGCCTGGAGTGAGGGGGACTTAGCGCATTTT. This chain connects TRBV30 to TRBJ1-5; D might be TRBD1 (6 bases). Trimming removed 1 base from V and 15 bases from J, with 13 bases in between. The CDR3 is made up of 11 amino acids. CDR1 is GTSNPN, CDR2 SVGIG, per germline (reference sequence).

The V and J genes are TRBV15 and TRBJ2-3; no reliable D call. The V end lost 5 bases, the J end lost 0 bases, and 9 bases lay between the germline ends. Germline V gene sequence: CDR1 LNHNV, CDR2 YYDKDF (reference sequence). This CDR3 has 14 amino acids. CDR3 sequence (DNA): TGTGCCACCAGCGATTGGGGAAGCACAGATACGCAGTATTTT. Its translation: CATSDWGSTDTQYF.

This clone has just one count. This sequence joins TRBV5-6 and TRBJ1-2; no clear D gene. With 0 bases removed from V and 4 bases from J, the gap between germline ends came to 16 bases. The CDR3 is made up of 16 amino acids. CDR1 is SGHDT, CDR2 YYEEEE, per germline. The chain's CDR3 is CASSLERTRSGYGYTF. The CDR3 DNA follows: TGTGCCAGCAGCTTGGAGCGGACCCGGTCCGGCTATGGCTACACCTTC.

The chain couples TRBV5-6 to TRBJ2-7; a weak D match, TRBD1 (6 bases). Germline V gene data show CDR1 as SGHDT and CDR2 as YYEEEE. This CDR3 comprises 12 residues. V dropped 4 bases and J dropped 7 bases, with 12 bases sitting between them. CDR3 nucleotides: TGTGCCAGCAGCATTGGACAGTTTGAGCAGTACTTC. Translated: CASSIGQFEQYF.

As concerns this clone: In the same sample, other DNA sequences code for this CDR3. The chain employs TRBV18 and TRBJ2-5; D not certain. The germline gives CDR1 KGHSH, CDR2 LQKENI. The CDR3 covers 11 residues. V lost 2 bases to trimming and J lost 3 bases, with 1 base between them. The CDR3 protein is CASSPKETQYF. CDR3 nucleotide sequence: TGTGCCAGCTCACCAAAAGAGACCCAGTACTTC.

J is TRBJ1-1 and V is TRBV6-1; 11 positions match TRBD1. Germline V gives CDR1 MNHNS, CDR2 SASEGT. This CDR3 spans 15 amino acids. With 5 bases clipped from V and 8 bases from J, the junction kept 10 bases outside the gene matches. The CDR3 DNA is TGTGCCAGCAGTAACCGGGACAGGGGGTTTCGAGAAGCTTTCTTT. It translates to CASSNRDRGFREAFF.

The chain joins TRBV10-1 to TRBJ1-4, with D possibly being TRBD1 (5 bases). Germline V gene data show CDR1 as WNHNN and CDR2 as SYGVQD (reference sequence). Trimming pared 2 bases from V and 6 bases from J, leaving 13 bases between. This CDR3 has 15 residues. CDR3 bases: TGCGCCAGCAGTGAGGCGGGACTTACTGATGAAAAACTGTTTTTT. This encodes CASSEAGLTDEKLFF.

CDR3 in amino acids: CASSLNRLGRRRWETQYF. For the CDR3, the DNA is TGTGCCAGCAGTCTCAATAGACTGGGACGGCGGAGGTGGGAGACCCAGTACTTC. This chain connects TRBV27 to TRBJ2-5; D assignment may be TRBD1 or TRBD2 (5 bases each). There are 18 residues in the CDR3. The germline V gene has CDR1 MNHEY and CDR2 SMNVEV (reference sequence). V shed 5 bases and J shed 5 bases, with 27 bases lying between them.

This chain joins TRBV4-1 and TRBJ2-1; D not certain. Trimming took 2 bases from V and 8 from J, leaving 7 bases between them. This CDR3 has 12 amino acids. Germline loops: CDR1 MGHRA, CDR2 YSYEKL. Written as DNA, the CDR3 is TGCGCCAGCAGCCAACAAGGTTATGAGCAGTTCTTC. Translation: CASSQQGYEQFF.

This clone was seen ten or more times. The rearrangement links TRBV28 to TRBJ1-2; D not resolved. Germline V gene sequence: CDR1 MDHEN, CDR2 SYDVKM. The ends were cut back, 3 bases at V and 4 bases at J, with 15 bases in the middle. The CDR3 runs to 15 residues. Here the CDR3 reads CASSFGNGWAYGYTF. The CDR3 region has the DNA TGTGCCAGCAGTTTTGGAAATGGGTGGGCCTATGGCTACACCTTC.

This chain joins TRBV13 and TRBJ2-7; D is possibly TRBD1 (6 bases). The V end lost 4 bases, the J end lost 3 bases, and 13 bases lay between the germline ends. Germline CDR1 and CDR2: PRHDT and FYEKMQ (reference sequence). The CDR3 loop spans 14 amino acids. CDR3 in DNA: TGTGCCAGCAGCTACCGGACAGAGAACTACGAGCAGTACTTC. Its protein product is CASSYRTENYEQYF.

The chain employs TRBV30 and TRBJ2-5; no reliable D call. Germline V gene data show CDR1 as GTSNPN and CDR2 as SVGIG (reference sequence). Between the trimmed V and J ends, which lost 0 bases and 7 bases, there was a span of 9 bases. The CDR3 spans 12 residues. CDR3 in amino acids: CAWSVSGGTQYF. Here the CDR3 DNA reads TGTGCCTGGAGTGTAAGTGGCGGGACCCAGTACTTC.

V is TRBV2 and J is TRBJ1-2; 7 nucleotides match TRBD1. J was trimmed by 7 bases and V by 4 bases; bases with no gene match: 15. This CDR3 has 16 residues. Germline lookup yields CDR1 SNHLY and CDR2 FYNNEI. Written as DNA, the CDR3 is TGTGCCAGCAGTGTTCCCCTGACAGGGAAGCAGGGTGGCTACACCTTC. Residues: CASSVPLTGKQGGYTF.

The V gene is TRBV6-1, the J gene TRBJ2-7, with TRBD1 as a possible D gene (6 bases). Germline V gene sequence: CDR1 MNHNS, CDR2 SASEGT. The CDR3 contains 13 residues. V shed 7 bases and J shed 6 bases, with 16 bases lying between them. In nucleotides, the CDR3 is TGTGCCAGCACGTGGACAGCTTGGGGCGAGCAGTACTTC. It specifies CASTWTAWGEQYF.